The 20 T cell receptor beta chains given below trace back to one sample, sequenced in a study of T-cell memory formation after mild COVID-19 (dated by TCRdb to about 2021). Receptor amplification or capture employed 5' RACE. Instrument used: Illumina NovaSeq 6000. TCRdb reworked the public reads: Q25 trimming with fastp, MiXCR clone assembly, productive beta chains retained. A single entry per CDR3 protein holds the most common genes and DNA from its merged rows. This sample gives approximately 350,000 distinct CDR3 sequences in total; 14% of them show up just once. The ten largest clones add up to approximately 20% of the sample. Source material: PBMCs or a T cell subset sorted from them (not recorded which). The source is a man between 18 and 35 years old who had mild COVID-19 (a few samples of this study predate the infection). The sample titles of this study are shuffled in the database, so cell type and time point are left out; the donor was told from shared clones.

The genes are TRBV11-2 and TRBJ2-1; D possibly corresponds to TRBD1 (6 bases). This CDR3 is built from 16 residues. Per the germline V gene, CDR1 is SGHAT and CDR2 is FQNNGV. Trimming left V 3 bases short and J 4 bases short, with 16 bases between. The CDR3 DNA follows: TGTGCCAGCAGCTTGGTGACAGGTGGAGGATACAATGAGCAGTTCTTC. Encoded protein: CASSLVTGGGYNEQFF.

The genes are TRBV4-2 and TRBJ2-7, with D possibly matching TRBD1 (6 bases). Germline V gene data show CDR1 as LGHNA and CDR2 as YNFKEQ. V gave up 2 bases and J gave up 2 bases, with 13 bases separating them. This CDR3 is built from 15 residues. CDR3 bases: TGTGCCAGCAGCCAAATGAGTGGACAGACCTACGAGCAGTACTTC. Translated: CASSQMSGQTYEQYF.

The chain combines TRBV5-1 with TRBJ2-3; D unclear. The CDR3 contains 14 residues. V gave up 1 base and J gave up 3 bases, with 9 bases separating them. Germline V lookup: CDR1 SGHRS, CDR2 YFSETQ. This CDR3 reads CASSLQSDTDTQYF. CDR3 sequence (DNA): TGCGCCAGCAGCTTGCAGAGTGATACAGATACGCAGTATTTT. The complete variable domain, with remaining parts taken from reference TRBV5-1 and TRBJ2-3, reads KAGVTQTPRYLIKTRGQQVTLSCSPISGHRSVSWYQQTPGQGLQFLFEYFSETQRNKGNFPGRFSGRQFSNSRSEMNVSTLELGDSALYLCASSLQSDTDTQYFGPGTRLTVL.

V is TRBV6-6 and J is TRBJ1-5, with D perhaps matching TRBD1 (5 bases). V was shortened by 7 bases and J by 2 bases, with 15 bases between the two germline ends. Germline V gene sequence: CDR1 MNHNY, CDR2 SVGAGI (reference sequence). The CDR3 spans 15 residues. CDR3 residues: CASTTSGSGNQPQHF. The CDR3 DNA is TGTGCCAGCACCACTTCAGGGTCGGGCAATCAGCCCCAGCATTTT.

This clonotype was observed a handful of times. V usage is TRBV20-1 and J usage is TRBJ1-5; D is unresolved. CDR1 is DFQATT and CDR2 is SNEGSKA in the germline V gene (reference sequence). The CDR3 runs 12 residues. V shed 6 bases and J shed 5 bases, with 11 bases lying between them. As DNA, the CDR3 is TGCAGTGCAGCCGGGAGTGATCAGCCCCAGCATTTT. It translates to CSAAGSDQPQHF.

This clonotype was seen more than once but under ten times. The chain uses TRBV7-9 and TRBJ1-1; the D gene is possibly TRBD1 (5 bases). Trimming took 2 bases from V and 4 from J, leaving 17 bases between them. Germline-derived CDR1 and CDR2 are SEHNR and FQNEAQ (reference sequence). The CDR3 extends over 16 amino acids. CDR3 nucleotide sequence: TGTGCCAGCAGCTTAAATGGGGGGATCTTGGGCACTGAAGCTTTCTTT. Protein product: CASSLNGGILGTEAFF.

This clonotype was seen only a few times. This CDR3 is CSVDRQGNPTDTQYF. CDR3 in DNA: TGCAGCGTTGATCGACAGGGGAATCCCACAGATACGCAGTATTTT. This chain links TRBV29-1 with TRBJ2-3, with TRBD1 matching 8 bases. The CDR3 has 15 residues. The V and J ends lost 3 bases and 2 bases, in that order; junction bases with no gene match: 7. The germline V gene has CDR1 SQVTM and CDR2 ANQGSEA.

The rearrangement uses TRBV7-2 and TRBJ2-1, with 13 bases matching TRBD2. Per the germline V gene, CDR1 is SGHTA and CDR2 is FQGNSA. The trim removed 4 bases at V and 11 bases at J, leaving 8 bases unmatched. The CDR3 covers 15 residues. The CDR3: CASSSIPGLAGQQFF. The CDR3 coding sequence is TGTGCCAGCAGCTCCATCCCGGGACTAGCGGGGCAGCAGTTCTTC.

The J gene is TRBJ1-2, the V gene TRBV7-2, with a possible D match to TRBD1 (5 bases). The V end was cut by 1 base, the J end by 6 bases, with 12 bases between. Germline V lookup: CDR1 SGHTA, CDR2 FQGNSA. The CDR3 extends over 14 amino acids. CDR3: CASSLGQSIDGYTF. CDR3 DNA: TGTGCCAGCAGCTTAGGACAGTCAATCGATGGCTACACCTTC.

This clonotype appeared many times. The chain couples TRBV18 to TRBJ2-2; no reliable D call. V was cut by 2 bases and J by 9 bases, with 7 bases left in between. The CDR3 is 12 amino acids. Germline V gives CDR1 KGHSH, CDR2 LQKENI. Written as DNA, the CDR3 is TGTGCCAGCTCACCATACGGAAGGGAGCTGTTTTTT. The encoded protein is CASSPYGRELFF.

V usage is TRBV4-3 and J usage is TRBJ1-1; a possible D gene is TRBD1 (6 bases). CDR3 size: 17 residues. Deletions cut 0 bases from V and 3 bases from J, with 17 bases between. Germline loops: CDR1 LGHNA, CDR2 YSLEER. CDR3 protein: CASSQEAPWGQDTEAFF. Here the CDR3 DNA reads TGCGCCAGCAGCCAAGAGGCCCCCTGGGGGCAGGACACTGAAGCTTTCTTT.

There are a few counts of this clonotype. The rearrangement uses TRBV5-1 and TRBJ1-1; unclear D gene. This CDR3 has 15 amino acids. Germline V gene data show CDR1 as SGHRS and CDR2 as YFSETQ. V lost 2 bases, J lost 2 bases, and 13 bases lay in between. The CDR3 DNA is TGCGCCAGCAGCTTTGCAGGTCTCGAAAACACTGAAGCTTTCTTT. Protein sequence: CASSFAGLENTEAFF.

This clonotype showed up just a few times. The chain is built from TRBV6-5 and TRBJ1-2; D perhaps matches TRBD1 (6 bases). V was trimmed by 0 bases and J by 8 bases, leaving 16 bases between them. This CDR3 has 15 residues. The germline gives CDR1 MNHEY, CDR2 SVGAGI. DNA of the CDR3: TGTGCCAGCAGTTACTCACCGGGGGCCCTTGCCGGCTACACCTTC. Its protein is CASSYSPGALAGYTF.

This clonotype was found a few times. The CDR3 region has the DNA TGTGCCAGTAGTATACGGCATCGGGGCCACAATGAGCAGTTCTTC. Amino acids: CASSIRHRGHNEQFF. The chain carries TRBV19 and TRBJ2-1; D could derive from TRBD1 or TRBD2 (5 bases each). V was trimmed by 2 bases and J by 5 bases, leaving 13 bases between them. Germline CDR1 LNHDA, CDR2 SQIVND (reference sequence). This CDR3 contains 15 residues.

The chain is built from TRBV5-1 and TRBJ1-1; weak D call: TRBD1 (5 bases). The CDR3 has 14 residues. Germline V lookup: CDR1 SGHRS, CDR2 YFSETQ. V was shortened by 4 bases and J by 10 bases, with 20 bases between the two germline ends. The CDR3 loop reads CASSAGRRLDSAFF. CDR3 coding DNA: TGCGCCAGCAGCGCGGGACGACGCTTAGATTCAGCTTTCTTT. The full variable domain, in which reference TRBV5-1 and TRBJ1-1 provide the parts outside the CDR3, is KAGVTQTPRYLIKTRGQQVTLSCSPISGHRSVSWYQQTPGQGLQFLFEYFSETQRNKGNFPGRFSGRQFSNSRSEMNVSTLELGDSALYLCASSAGRRLDSAFFGQGTRLTVV.

The V gene is TRBV12-3 or TRBV12-4, the J gene TRBJ2-7; 8 bases are shared with TRBD1. The CDR3 contains 14 residues. Trimming at V came to 5 bases and at J to 4 bases, leaving 7 bases not matched to a gene. The CDR3 is CASSPPGGWYEQYF. In nucleotides, the CDR3 is TGTGCCAGCAGTCCCCCAGGGGGCTGGTACGAGCAGTACTTC.

This clonotype was seen a handful of times. V and J are TRBV5-1 and TRBJ1-2, with TRBD1 as a possible D gene (6 bases). The length of the CDR3 is 14 residues. V gave up 1 base and J gave up 8 bases, with 15 bases separating them. Germline V gene data show CDR1 as SGHRS and CDR2 as YFSETQ. As DNA, the CDR3 is TGCGCCAGCAGCTTGATTGCGGGGGCAGAGGGCTACACCTTC. It specifies CASSLIAGAEGYTF.

The gene calls are TRBV9 and TRBJ1-1; the match to TRBD1 covers 7 bases. The CDR3 runs 13 residues. In germline, CDR1 is SGDLS, CDR2 YYNGEE. J lost 9 bases, V lost 3 bases, and 8 bases had no gene match. The CDR3, as DNA: TGTGCCAGCAGCGCCCGGACAGGAGGAAAAGCTTTCTTT. Translating it yields CASSARTGGKAFF.

This chain joins TRBV15 and TRBJ1-6; no reliable D call. The CDR3 is 15 residues long. The V gene's germline CDR1 is LNHNV and CDR2 YYDKDF (reference sequence). V shed 0 bases and J shed 7 bases, with 10 bases lying between them. CDR3 DNA: TGTGCCACCAGCAGAGATCGGCAGCGAAATTCACCCCTCCACTTT. It specifies CATSRDRQRNSPLHF.

The V call is TRBV12-3 or TRBV12-4, the J call TRBJ2-7; 7 bases align to TRBD1. Trimming took 5 bases from V and 5 from J; bases not matched to a gene: 9. This CDR3 has 14 residues. The CDR3 sequence: CASSNNRGGDEQYF. The CDR3 DNA is TGTGCCAGCAGTAATAACAGAGGGGGCGACGAGCAGTACTTC.